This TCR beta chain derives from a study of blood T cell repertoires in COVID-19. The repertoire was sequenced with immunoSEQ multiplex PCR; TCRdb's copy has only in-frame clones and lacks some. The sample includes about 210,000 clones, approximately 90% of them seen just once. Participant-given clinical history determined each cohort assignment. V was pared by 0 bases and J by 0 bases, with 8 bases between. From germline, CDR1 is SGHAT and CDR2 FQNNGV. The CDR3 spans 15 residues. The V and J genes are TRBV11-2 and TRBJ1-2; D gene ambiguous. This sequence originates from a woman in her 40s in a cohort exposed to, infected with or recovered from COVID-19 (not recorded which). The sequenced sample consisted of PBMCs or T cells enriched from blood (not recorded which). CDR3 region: CASSLESGSNYGYTF. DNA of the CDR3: TGTGCCAGCAGCTTAGAGTCCGGTTCTAACTATGGCTACACCTTC.